This T cell receptor (beta chain) was captured in a study of T cells expressing NK-cell markers. TCRdb reprocessed the 5' RACE reads and stores each CDR3 protein as one record, lacking DNA. The sample totals roughly 180,000 distinct CDR3 sequences. The CDR3 loop spans 14 amino acids. Germline-derived CDR1 and CDR2 are DFQATT and SNEGSKA (reference sequence). The sequenced material came from blood T cells: a sorted CD56 or NKG2C T cell subset, CD4+ or CD8+ T cells, or bulk PBMC T cells (not recorded which). The chain is built from TRBV20-1 and TRBJ1-5; TCRdb gives TRBD1 as the D gene, but with no DNA this cannot be confirmed. The receptor was derived from a woman aged 18 to 75 in good health. CDR3 region: CSARTGNSNQPQHF.